The present T cell receptor beta chain was sequenced within a study of blood T cell repertoires in COVID-19. Turning to the study itself: Researchers got acute and convalescent COVID-19 samples from the United States, Italy and Spain. T cells, B-cell-depleted T cells, or PBMCs provided the cDNA or gDNA that served as material.

The CDR3 is 17 amino acids. In germline, CDR1 is LNHDA, CDR2 SQIVND (reference sequence). V was trimmed by 5 bases and J by 0 bases, leaving 17 bases between them. Sequencing used immunoSEQ multiplex PCR; TCRdb keeps in-frame clones, though not all of them. The table includes approximately 140,000 clones, roughly nine tenths detected once. Patients at the Seattle site were enrolled during active infection and followed longitudinally. The sequencing input was peripheral blood. The clonotype was recovered from a human donor with COVID-19, enrolled during active disease. The donor label of this sample is uncertain. The rearrangement uses TRBV19 and TRBJ2-1; perhaps TRBD2 as D (5 bases). CDR3 coding DNA: TGTGCCAGTAGTGTGACGGAGGACGCGAGCTCCTACAATGAGCAGTTCTTC. It translates to CASSVTEDASSYNEQFF.